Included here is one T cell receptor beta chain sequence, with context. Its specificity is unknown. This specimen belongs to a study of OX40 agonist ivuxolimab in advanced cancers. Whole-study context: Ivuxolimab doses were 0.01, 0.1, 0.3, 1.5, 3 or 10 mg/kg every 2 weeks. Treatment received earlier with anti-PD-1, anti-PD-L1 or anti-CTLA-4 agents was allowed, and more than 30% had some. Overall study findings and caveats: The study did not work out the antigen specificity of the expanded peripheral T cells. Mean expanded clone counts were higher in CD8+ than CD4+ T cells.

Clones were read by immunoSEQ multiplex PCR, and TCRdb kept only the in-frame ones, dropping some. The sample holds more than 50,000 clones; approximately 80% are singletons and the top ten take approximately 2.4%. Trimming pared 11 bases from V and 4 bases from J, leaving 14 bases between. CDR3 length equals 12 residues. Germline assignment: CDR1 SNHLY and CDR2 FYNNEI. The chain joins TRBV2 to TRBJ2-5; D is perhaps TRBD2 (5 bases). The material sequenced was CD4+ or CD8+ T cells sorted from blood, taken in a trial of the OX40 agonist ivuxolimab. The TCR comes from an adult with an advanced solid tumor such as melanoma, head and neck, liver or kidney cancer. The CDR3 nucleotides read TGTGCCGTTCAGGAGAGGGCAGAGACCCAGTACTTC. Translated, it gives CAVQERAETQYF.